Presented here are 6 T cell receptor beta chains from one specimen sequenced in a study of identical twins. TCRdb reprocessed the 5' RACE reads with MiXCR, giving one entry per CDR3 protein. This table has about 390,000 distinct CDR3 sequences, approximately 8.7% appearing once. Sample: naive T cells sorted from blood. The receptors originated from a woman aged 45-65 years in good health.

V is TRBV25-1 and J is TRBJ1-2; D gene ambiguous. This CDR3 comprises 11 residues. Germline CDR1 is MGHDK and CDR2 is SYGVNS. Trimming cost V 9 bases and J 2 bases, with 7 bases left between them. CDR3 bases: TGTGCCAGTTCCGGGAACTATGGCTACACCTTC. Its translation: CASSGNYGYTF.

J is TRBJ2-2 and V is TRBV10-2; 8 nucleotides agree with TRBD2. The V segment lost 4 bases and the J segment 6 bases; nucleotides outside the gene matches: 7. CDR3 length: 15 amino acids. Germline V gives CDR1 WSHSY, CDR2 SAAADI. The CDR3 loop is CASSGQAGDPGELFF. As DNA, the CDR3 is TGCGCCAGCAGTGGTCAAGCGGGAGACCCCGGGGAGCTGTTTTTT.

The chain couples TRBV24-1 to TRBJ1-2; D call uncertain. The V and J ends lost 4 bases and 4 bases respectively, with 9 bases between them. This CDR3 contains 13 residues. Germline assignment: CDR1 KGHDR and CDR2 SFDVKD. CDR3 sequence (DNA): TGTGCCACCAGTGAGAGACAAGGCTATGGCTACACCTTC. Its protein is CATSERQGYGYTF.

J is TRBJ2-2 and V is TRBV29-1; tentative D call: TRBD2 (5 bases). V was pared by 5 bases and J by 6 bases, with 22 bases between. Looked up from germline, CDR1 is SQVTM and CDR2 is ANQGSEA. The CDR3 has 16 residues. The CDR3 DNA is TGCAGCGTTCCGAGCGTGAGTGGGAGTAGGGCCGGGGAGCTGTTTTTT. Amino acids: CSVPSVSGSRAGELFF.

The rearrangement uses TRBV20-1 and TRBJ2-1; the match to TRBD2 covers 11 bases. Germline V gives CDR1 DFQATT, CDR2 SNEGSKA (reference sequence). There are 15 residues in the CDR3. The junction had 6 bases not matched to a gene; V was cut back by 3 bases and J by 5 bases. The CDR3, as DNA: TGCAGTGCTAGGCCGCCGGGACTAGCGGACAATGAGCAGTTCTTC. Translation gives CSARPPGLADNEQFF.

This sequence joins TRBV6-1 and TRBJ2-7; 11 bases align to TRBD2. Germline loops: CDR1 MNHNS, CDR2 SASEGT. The CDR3 loop spans 15 amino acids. The V and J ends lost 4 bases and 4 bases, in that order; junction bases with no gene match: 6. In DNA, the CDR3 is TGTGCCAGCAGTGGACGGGGACTAGCGGATTACGAGCAGTACGTC. Protein: CASSGRGLADYEQYV.